The 6 T cell receptor beta chains listed next were all sequenced from one sample in a study of cytomegalovirus exposure and HLA in healthy donors. PCR was performed using 60 Vbeta and 13 Jbeta primers. Sequencing was performed with immunoSEQ multiplex PCR; in TCRdb, only in-frame clones are kept and a portion is missing. The sample carries about 270,000 clones, under 80% recorded once. Sequencing was performed on PBMCs. The receptors originated from a female donor in good health and CMV-seronegative.

CDR3 amino acids: CASSLVGGTRGTDTQYF. CDR3 DNA: TGTGCCAGCAGCTTGGTGGGGGGGACAAGAGGCACAGATACGCAGTATTTT. This chain connects TRBV5-4 to TRBJ2-3, with D tentatively TRBD2 (7 bases). V gave up 0 bases and J gave up 1 base, with 15 bases separating them. This CDR3 is built from 17 residues. Germline CDR1 and CDR2: SGHNT and YYREEE (reference sequence).

CDR3 amino acids: CAISESFGQDNYGYTF. The CDR3, as DNA: TGTGCCATCAGTGAGTCGTTTGGACAGGATAACTATGGCTACACCTTC. The V call is TRBV10-3, the J call TRBJ1-2; 7 bases agree with TRBD1. Germline values: CDR1 ENHRY, CDR2 SYGVKD. The CDR3 runs to 16 residues. V dropped 0 bases and J dropped 1; count of bases not matched to a gene: 5.

This clone appeared once. The gene calls are TRBV25-1 and TRBJ2-5; D perhaps matches TRBD1 (5 bases). The CDR3 sequence is 13 residues long. CDR1 is MGHDK, CDR2 SYGVNS, per germline. Deletions cut 4 bases from V and 3 bases from J, with 9 bases between. The CDR3 here is CASSGAGKETQYF. The CDR3 DNA sequence: TGTGCCAGCAGTGGGGCAGGGAAAGAGACCCAGTACTTC.

The chain is built from TRBV13 and TRBJ2-4; 7 bases fit TRBD2. Germline lookup yields CDR1 PRHDT and CDR2 FYEKMQ (reference sequence). The V gene end was trimmed by 0 bases and the J gene end by 5 bases; junction bases not matched to a gene: 1. The CDR3 is made up of 14 amino acids. The CDR3 DNA follows: TGTGCCAGCAGCTTAGGCCTAGCGGAAAACATTCAGTACTTC. Encoded protein: CASSLGLAENIQYF.

The chain has TRBV14 and TRBJ2-7, with 9 bases identical to TRBD1. The CDR3 covers 15 residues. Germline V CDR1 and CDR2: SGHDN, FVKESK. V lost 3 bases and J lost 3; bases outside the gene matches: 6. CDR3 sequence (DNA): TGTGCCAGCAGCCAGGGAGGGACAGGGAACTACGAGCAGTACTTC. Translated: CASSQGGTGNYEQYF.

The chain links TRBV27 to TRBJ1-5, with D perhaps matching TRBD1 (6 bases). CDR1 and CDR2 (germline): MNHEY, SMNVEV (reference sequence). The V end lost 1 base, the J end lost 4 bases, and 11 bases lay between the germline ends. The CDR3 contains 15 residues. CDR3 bases: TGTGCCAGCAGTTTATTCCCCACAGGGAATCAGCCCCAGCATTTT. It codes for CASSLFPTGNQPQHF.